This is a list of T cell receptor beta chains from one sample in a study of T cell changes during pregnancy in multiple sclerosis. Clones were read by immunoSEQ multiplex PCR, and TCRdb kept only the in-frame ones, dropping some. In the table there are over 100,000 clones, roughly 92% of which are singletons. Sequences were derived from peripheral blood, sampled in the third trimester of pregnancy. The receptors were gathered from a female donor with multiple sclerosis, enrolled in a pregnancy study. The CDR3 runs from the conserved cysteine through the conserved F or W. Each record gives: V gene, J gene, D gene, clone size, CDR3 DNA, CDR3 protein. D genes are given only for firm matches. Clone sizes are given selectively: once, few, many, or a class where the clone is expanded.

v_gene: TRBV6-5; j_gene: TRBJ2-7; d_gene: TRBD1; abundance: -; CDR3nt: TGTGCCAGCAGCCTTACAGGGGACCTTTCCTACGAGCAGTACTTC; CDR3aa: CASSLTGDLSYEQYF
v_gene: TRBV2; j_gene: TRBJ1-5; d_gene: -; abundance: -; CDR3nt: TGTGCCAGCAGTGAGTTCAGGGGTGGTCAGCCCCAGCATTTT; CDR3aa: CASSEFRGGQPQHF
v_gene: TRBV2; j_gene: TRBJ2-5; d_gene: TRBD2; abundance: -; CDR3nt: TGTGCCAGCACTGGGCTAGCGGGGGGCCGAAAAGAGACCCAGTACTTC; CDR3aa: CASTGLAGGRKETQYF
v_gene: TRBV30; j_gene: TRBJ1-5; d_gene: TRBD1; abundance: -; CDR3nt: TGTGCCTGGAGTCCCGCAGGGGGATTGGGAAATCAGCCCCAGCATTTT; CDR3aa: CAWSPAGGLGNQPQHF
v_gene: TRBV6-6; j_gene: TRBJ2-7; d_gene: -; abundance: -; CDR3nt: TGTGCCAGCAGTTACGGGCGTAGGACTACCTACGAGCAGTACTTC; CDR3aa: CASSYGRRTTYEQYF
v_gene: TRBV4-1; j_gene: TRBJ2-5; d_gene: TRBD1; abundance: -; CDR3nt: TGCGCCAGCAGCCAAGAAGAGGGGGCGAGAGAGACCCAGTACTTC; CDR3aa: CASSQEEGARETQYF
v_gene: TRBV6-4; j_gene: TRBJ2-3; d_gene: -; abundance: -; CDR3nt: TGTGCCAGCAGCCTTTTAGGAGGGTCCACAGATACGCAGTATTTT; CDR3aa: CASSLLGGSTDTQYF
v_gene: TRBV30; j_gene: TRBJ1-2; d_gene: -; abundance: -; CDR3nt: TGTGCCTGGAGTAACAGCGGGGATGGCTACACCTTC; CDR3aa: CAWSNSGDGYTF
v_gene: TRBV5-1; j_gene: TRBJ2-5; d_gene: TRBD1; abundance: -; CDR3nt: TGCGCCAGCAGCTCTGGACAGGGACTAGAGACCCAGTACTTC; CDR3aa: CASSSGQGLETQYF
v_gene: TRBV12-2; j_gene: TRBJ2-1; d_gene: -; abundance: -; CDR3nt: TGTGCAAGTCGCTTAGGAGGGAAGCAGTACAATGAGCAGTTCTTC; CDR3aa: CASRLGGKQYNEQFF
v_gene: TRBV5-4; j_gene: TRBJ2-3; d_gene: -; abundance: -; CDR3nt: TGTGCCAGCAGCCTTGACAGCAGCACAGATACGCAGTATTTT; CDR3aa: CASSLDSSTDTQYF
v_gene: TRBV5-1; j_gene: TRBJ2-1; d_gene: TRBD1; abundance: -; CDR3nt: TGCGCCAGCAGCTTTCGACAGGGTGGGCAGTTCTTC; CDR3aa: CASSFRQGGQFF
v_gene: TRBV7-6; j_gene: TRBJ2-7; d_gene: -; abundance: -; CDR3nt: TGTGCCAGCAGCTTGGCGACCGGGGGCTCCTACGAGCAGTACTTC; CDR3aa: CASSLATGGSYEQYF
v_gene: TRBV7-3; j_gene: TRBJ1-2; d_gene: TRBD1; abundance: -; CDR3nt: TGTGCCAGCAGCTTCCCAGGGGGCTTGGGCTACACCTTC; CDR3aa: CASSFPGGLGYTF
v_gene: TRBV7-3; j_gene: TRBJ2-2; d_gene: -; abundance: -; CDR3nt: TGTGCCAGCAGCCTACGCCCAATAGCGGACGCGAACACCGGGGAGCTGTTTTTT; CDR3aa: CASSLRPIADANTGELFF
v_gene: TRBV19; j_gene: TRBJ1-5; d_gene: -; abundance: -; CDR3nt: TGTGCCAGTAGTTTTACCCTGACAGGTCTCGGGAGCAATCAGCCCCAGCATTTT; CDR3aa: CASSFTLTGLGSNQPQHF
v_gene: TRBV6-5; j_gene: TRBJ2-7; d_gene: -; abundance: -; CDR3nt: TGTGCCAGCAGCCCCGGGGGCGAGCAGTACTTC; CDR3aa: CASSPGGEQYF
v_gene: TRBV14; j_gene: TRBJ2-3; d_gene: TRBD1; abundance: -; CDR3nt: TGTGCCAGCAGCCAAGGATCCTTAAGTACAGGGGGTTCAGATACGCAGTATTTT; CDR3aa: CASSQGSLSTGGSDTQYF
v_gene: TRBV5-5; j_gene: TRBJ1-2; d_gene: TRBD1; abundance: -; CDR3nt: TGTGCCAGCAGCTTGGAAGGGGGCGGGTTTGGCTATGGCTACACCTTC; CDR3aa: CASSLEGGGFGYGYTF
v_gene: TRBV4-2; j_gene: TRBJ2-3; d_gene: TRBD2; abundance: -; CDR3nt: TGTGCCAGCAGCCAAGAAGTCTCGAGCGGGAGGGCCAAGGGAACGCAGTATTTT; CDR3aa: CASSQEVSSGRAKGTQYF
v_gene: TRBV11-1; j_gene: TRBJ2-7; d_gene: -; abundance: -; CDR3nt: TGTGCCAGCAGCTTAGAACAGGCCTACGAGCAGTACTTC; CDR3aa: CASSLEQAYEQYF
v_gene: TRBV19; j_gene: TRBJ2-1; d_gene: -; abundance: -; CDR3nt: TGTGCCAGTAGTATAGCTAGCAACAATGAGCAGTTCTTC; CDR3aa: CASSIASNNEQFF
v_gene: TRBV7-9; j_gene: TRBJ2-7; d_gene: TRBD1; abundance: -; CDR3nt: TGTGCCATACAGGGGACGGATACCTACGAGCAGTACTTC; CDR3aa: CAIQGTDTYEQYF
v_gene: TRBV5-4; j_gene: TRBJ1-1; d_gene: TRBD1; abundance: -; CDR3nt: TGTGCCAGCAGCACAAGGACAGGGAAATACACTGAAGCTTTCTTT; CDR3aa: CASSTRTGKYTEAFF
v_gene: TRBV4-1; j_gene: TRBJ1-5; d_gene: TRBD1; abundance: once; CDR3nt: TGCGCCAGCAGCTTCCGCGACAGGGGTATTGAAGTCAATCAGCCCCAGCATTTT; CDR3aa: CASSFRDRGIEVNQPQHF
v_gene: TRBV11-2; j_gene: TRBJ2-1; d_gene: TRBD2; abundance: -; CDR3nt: TGTGCCAGCAGCTTAGTGGCTAGCGGTTCCAATGAGCAGTTCTTC; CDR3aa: CASSLVASGSNEQFF
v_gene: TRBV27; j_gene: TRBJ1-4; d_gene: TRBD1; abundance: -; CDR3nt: TGTGCCAGCAGTTTAGAAGGGACAGGGAATGAAAAACTGTTTTTT; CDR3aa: CASSLEGTGNEKLFF
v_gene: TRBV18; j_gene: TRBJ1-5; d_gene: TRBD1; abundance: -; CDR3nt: TGTGCCAGCTCACCTGGGACAGGGGGAAGCAATCAGCCCCAGCATTTT; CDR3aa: CASSPGTGGSNQPQHF
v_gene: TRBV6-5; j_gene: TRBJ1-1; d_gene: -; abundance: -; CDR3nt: TGTGCCAGCAGTCTCCCTGGGAGGGAAGCTTTCTTT; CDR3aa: CASSLPGREAFF